The 25 T cell receptor beta chains listed next were all sequenced from one sample in a study of cytomegalovirus exposure and HLA in healthy donors. Some clones are missing from TCRdb's copy, which holds only in-frame ones; the method was immunoSEQ multiplex PCR. The sample records about 160,000 clones, around nine tenths being singletons. The sequenced material came from PBMCs. Receptor source: a woman aged 18 to 35 in good health and CMV-seronegative.

The CDR3 DNA reads as TGTGCCACGGGGACAGCCACCTACGAGCAGTACTTC. Protein product: CATGTATYEQYF. The rearrangement uses TRBV10-3 and TRBJ2-7; TRBD1 matches 7 bases. The CDR3 has 12 amino acids. Germline V gives CDR1 ENHRY, CDR2 SYGVKD. The trim removed 10 bases at V and 2 bases at J, leaving 5 bases unmatched.

The CDR3 bases are TGCGCCAGCAGTCGGGGAGGGTCAGGGATTCAAGAGACCCAGTACTTC. Its protein is CASSRGGSGIQETQYF. V and J are TRBV4-3 and TRBJ2-5; TRBD2 aligns across 7 bases. The CDR3 is 16 residues long. The V gene's germline CDR1 is LGHNA and CDR2 YSLEER. Unmatched junction bases numbered 12, after V lost 6 bases and J lost 2 bases.

The chain uses TRBV29-1 and TRBJ2-7, with a tentative D call TRBD1 (7 bases). Germline V gene sequence: CDR1 SQVTM, CDR2 ANQGSEA. The CDR3 has 13 residues. Trimming left V 1 base short and J 4 bases short, with 11 bases between. The DNA for the CDR3 is TGCAGCGTTGAAGGGACAGGAGGGTACGAGCAGTACTTC. Encoded protein: CSVEGTGGYEQYF.

V and J are TRBV2 and TRBJ2-7; D unclear. V lost 4 bases to trimming and J lost 0 bases, with 10 bases between them. The CDR3 contains 14 residues. Per germline, CDR1 SNHLY and CDR2 FYNNEI. This chain's CDR3 is CASSGSASSYEQYF. DNA for the CDR3: TGTGCCAGCAGTGGATCGGCTAGCTCCTACGAGCAGTACTTC.

This chain joins TRBV4-3 and TRBJ2-1, with TRBD2 matching over 9 bases. Germline assignment: CDR1 LGHNA and CDR2 YSLEER. This CDR3 region has 18 residues. Unmatched junction bases numbered 14, after V lost 0 bases and J lost 8 bases. Here the CDR3 DNA reads TGCGCCAGCAGCCAAGATAGCTGGCGGGAGGGCCCGGGCGATGAGCAGTTCTTC. Protein: CASSQDSWREGPGDEQFF.

The J gene is TRBJ1-4, the V gene TRBV14; D possibly corresponds to TRBD1 (6 bases). This CDR3 is 14 amino acids long. Trimming shortened V by 1 base and J by 12 bases, and 15 bases separated the two germline ends. The germline CDR1 and CDR2 sequences are SGHDN and FVKESK. The CDR3 loop reads CASSQVGQRIELFF. CDR3 in DNA: TGTGCCAGCAGCCAAGTAGGACAGAGGATCGAACTGTTTTTT.

In this sample, this clone turned up many times. The chain employs TRBV2 and TRBJ2-1, with 9 bases lining up with TRBD2. Germline V gives CDR1 SNHLY, CDR2 FYNNEI. This CDR3 has 15 residues. Trimming at V came to 3 bases and at J to 1 base, leaving 1 base not matched to a gene. This CDR3 is CASSDSGGSYNEQFF. Here the CDR3 DNA reads TGTGCCAGCAGTGATAGCGGGGGTTCCTACAATGAGCAGTTCTTC. Complete variable domain (other parts from reference TRBV2 and TRBJ2-1): EPEVTQTPSHQVTQMGQEVILRCVPISNHLYFYWYRQILGQKVEFLVSFYNNEISEKSEIFDDQFSVERPDGSNFTLKIRSTKLEDSAMYFCASSDSGGSYNEQFFGPGTRLTVL.

The chain is built from TRBV29-1 and TRBJ1-2, with TRBD1 matching 8 bases. The ends lost 7 bases at V and 4 bases at J; junction bases unmatched: 11. This CDR3 is 14 amino acids long. The germline gives CDR1 SQVTM, CDR2 ANQGSEA. DNA for the CDR3: TGCAGCGCCTACACAGACAGGGGTGGCTATGGCTACACCTTC. Translating gives CSAYTDRGGYGYTF.

This clone showed up just once. Other DNA sequences in the sample encode the same CDR3. The chain combines TRBV30 with TRBJ1-5; TRBD1 matches at 10 bases. Germline CDR1 is GTSNPN and CDR2 is SVGIG (reference sequence). The J segment lost 7 bases and the V segment lost 1 base, leaving 4 bases of the junction unmatched. There are 14 residues in the CDR3. CDR3: CAWSGDRGNQPQHF. The DNA for the CDR3 is TGTGCCTGGAGTGGGGACAGGGGAAACCAGCCCCAGCATTTT.

This sequence joins TRBV19 and TRBJ2-1; 9 positions agree with TRBD1. Germline CDR1 and CDR2: LNHDA and SQIVND (reference sequence). The CDR3 runs to 15 residues. Trimming removed 7 bases from V and 8 bases from J; junction bases left unmatched: 12. The CDR3 is CASTKGGTGRDEQFF. The CDR3 nucleotides are TGTGCCAGTACCAAAGGCGGGACAGGGAGAGATGAGCAGTTCTTC.

The chain joins TRBV5-4 to TRBJ2-7; 8 bases are a match to TRBD2. Germline assignment: CDR1 SGHNT and CDR2 YYREEE (reference sequence). Trimming at V came to 0 bases and at J to 3 bases, leaving 5 bases not matched to a gene. This CDR3 is 15 amino acids long. CDR3 DNA sequence: TGTGCCAGCAGCTTGGCGGGGGGGGTAGGCTACGAGCAGTACTTC. Translating it yields CASSLAGGVGYEQYF.

The V and J genes are TRBV30 and TRBJ1-5, with 7 bases matching TRBD1. This CDR3 comprises 14 residues. V shed 3 bases and J 3 bases; nucleotides not matched to a gene: 5. Germline V gene sequence: CDR1 GTSNPN, CDR2 SVGIG (reference sequence). In nucleotides, the CDR3 is TGTGCCTGGAGCCCCCAGGGGGACAATCAGCCCCAGCATTTT. This sequence encodes CAWSPQGDNQPQHF.

This chain connects TRBV6-5 to TRBJ1-2; 7 positions agree with TRBD1. The CDR3 is made up of 13 amino acids. V gave up 8 bases and J gave up 4 bases; unmatched junction bases: 7. In germline, CDR1 is MNHEY, CDR2 SVGAGI. CDR3 coding DNA: TGTGCCAGCTGCCAAACAGGGGCCTATGGCTACACCTTC. It translates to CASCQTGAYGYTF.

The V call is TRBV23-1, the J call TRBJ2-7; TRBD1 matches at 8 bases. TRBV23-1 is known as an ORF, though its function is uncertain. The CDR3 contains 14 residues. The ends lost 7 bases at V and 2 bases at J; junction bases unmatched: 7. The CDR3 here is CASTRQGQAYEQYF. Here the CDR3 DNA reads TGCGCCAGCACCCGACAGGGGCAAGCCTACGAGCAGTACTTC.

The CDR3 region is CASSWAGTVTYEQYF. For the CDR3, the DNA is TGTGCCAGCAGCTGGGCCGGGACAGTCACCTACGAGCAGTACTTC. V and J are TRBV5-6 and TRBJ2-7; the match to TRBD1 covers 7 bases. Germline V lookup: CDR1 SGHDT, CDR2 YYEEEE. The V and J ends lost 3 bases and 2 bases, in that order; junction bases with no gene match: 8. CDR3 length: 15 residues.

This chain connects TRBV7-2 to TRBJ2-1, with TRBD2 matching 9 bases. Trimming took 5 bases from V and 2 from J; bases not matched to a gene: 10. Germline V gene data show CDR1 as SGHTA and CDR2 as FQGNSA. The CDR3 totals 17 residues. The CDR3 loop reads CASSLYTLAGAYNEQFF. The CDR3 DNA is TGTGCCAGCAGCCTATATACTTTAGCGGGGGCCTACAATGAGCAGTTCTTC.

Only a few counts were recorded for this clone. The gene calls are TRBV19 and TRBJ2-7; 11 nucleotides match TRBD2. The germline gives CDR1 LNHDA, CDR2 SQIVND (reference sequence). With V trimmed by 2 bases and J by 3 bases, 3 bases remained unmatched. This CDR3 spans 15 amino acids. The CDR3 DNA reads TGTGCCAGTAGTATAACGGGGACTAGCGGCTACGAGCAGTACTTC. This gives the protein CASSITGTSGYEQYF.

This chain uses TRBV19 with TRBJ2-1; 7 bases are a match to TRBD2. The ends lost 2 bases at V and 3 bases at J; junction bases unmatched: 4. This CDR3 is 15 amino acids long. CDR1 LNHDA and CDR2 SQIVND come from the germline V gene (reference sequence). This CDR3 is CASSIKAGDYNEQFF. CDR3 DNA: TGTGCCAGTAGTATAAAGGCGGGAGACTACAATGAGCAGTTCTTC.

This chain uses TRBV4-3 with TRBJ2-7, with D tentatively TRBD1 (7 bases). Germline CDR1 is LGHNA and CDR2 is YSLEER. This CDR3 is 16 amino acids long. V lost 0 bases, J lost 8 bases, and 20 bases lay in between. The CDR3 DNA reads as TGCGCCAGCAGCCAAGACATGGCAGGGGGGCAGGTCAAGCAGTACTTC. Amino acids: CASSQDMAGGQVKQYF.

The V call is TRBV4-1, the J call TRBJ1-1; a possible D gene is TRBD1 (5 bases). Germline V gene lookup returns CDR1 MGHRA and CDR2 YSYEKL. CDR3 length: 16 residues. V was cut by 0 bases and J by 4 bases, with 15 bases left in between. CDR3 coding DNA: TGCGCCAGCAGCCAAGATCCTGGGGGGGACCGCACTGAAGCTTTCTTT. This codes for CASSQDPGGDRTEAFF.

The chain joins TRBV9 to TRBJ2-1; 8 bases match TRBD2. The CDR3 totals 17 residues. Per germline, CDR1 SGDLS and CDR2 YYNGEE. With 0 bases clipped from V and 3 bases from J, the junction kept 8 bases outside the gene matches. For the CDR3, the DNA is TGTGCCAGCAGCGTAGAGGGGGGCGGGACTAGCTACAATGAGCAGTTCTTC. Protein product: CASSVEGGGTSYNEQFF. The variable domain in full, with the rest retrieved from reference TRBV9 and TRBJ2-1, is DSGVTQTPKHLITATGQRVTLRCSPRSGDLSVYWYQQSLDQGLQFLIQYYNGEERAKGNILERFSAQQFPDLHSELNLSSLELGDSALYFCASSVEGGGTSYNEQFFGPGTRLTVL.

The gene calls are TRBV12-5 and TRBJ2-7; TRBD2 matches at 7 bases. Germline V gene lookup returns CDR1 LGHNT and CDR2 FRNRAP. The CDR3 sequence is 17 residues long. The junction had 10 bases not matched to a gene; V was cut back by 0 bases and J by 2 bases. CDR3 loop: CASGLVHGGGSAYEQYF. Here the CDR3 DNA reads TGTGCTAGTGGTTTGGTACATGGCGGGGGAAGTGCCTACGAGCAGTACTTC.

V usage is TRBV5-5 and J usage is TRBJ1-1, with D unclear. The CDR3 has 12 residues. V was clipped by 4 bases and J by 8 bases, with 12 bases between them. Germline V gives CDR1 SGHKS, CDR2 YYEKEE (reference sequence). The CDR3 here is CASSADSSEAFF. Here the CDR3 DNA reads TGTGCCAGCAGCGCGGACTCATCCGAAGCTTTCTTT.

The rearrangement links TRBV6-5 to TRBJ2-3; tentative D call: TRBD2 (7 bases). V was shortened by 5 bases and J by 2 bases, with 14 bases between the two germline ends. The CDR3 consists of 15 residues. Germline V gene data show CDR1 as MNHEY and CDR2 as SVGAGI. The CDR3 region has the DNA TGTGCCAGCAGTCAGAGCGGGACACACACAGATACGCAGTATTTT. Its protein is CASSQSGTHTDTQYF.

V usage is TRBV4-1 and J usage is TRBJ1-5; no definite D call. CDR3 length: 17 amino acids. Germline V CDR1 and CDR2: MGHRA, YSYEKL. V was trimmed by 4 bases and J by 0 bases, leaving 16 bases between them. CDR3 DNA: TGCGCCAGCAGCCCGCAGGATTTAGTTGATAGCAATCAGCCCCAGCATTTT. Its protein is CASSPQDLVDSNQPQHF.